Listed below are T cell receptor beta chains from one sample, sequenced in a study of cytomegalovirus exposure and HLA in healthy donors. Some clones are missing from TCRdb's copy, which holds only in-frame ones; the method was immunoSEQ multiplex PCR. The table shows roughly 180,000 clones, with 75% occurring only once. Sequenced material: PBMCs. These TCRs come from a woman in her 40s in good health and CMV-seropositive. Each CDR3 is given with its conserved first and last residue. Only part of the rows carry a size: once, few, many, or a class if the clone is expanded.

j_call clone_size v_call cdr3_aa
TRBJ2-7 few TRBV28 CASSPTLATPFMGQYF
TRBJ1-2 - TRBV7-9 CASSLSLEQIYGYTF
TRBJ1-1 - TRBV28 CASRFMTGRNTEAFF
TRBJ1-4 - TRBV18 CASSPEGPIRSNEKLFF
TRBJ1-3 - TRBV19 CASSTRNRTVTSFSGNTIYF
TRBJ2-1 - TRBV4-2 CASSHDLGGLAGANNEQFF
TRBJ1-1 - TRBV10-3 CAISEPRTETAFF
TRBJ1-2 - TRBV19 CASTDGQGAKYGYTF
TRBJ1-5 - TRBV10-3 CAISSGQSYQPQHF
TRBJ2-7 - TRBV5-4 CASSLWLGGDEQYF
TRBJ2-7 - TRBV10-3 CAISEGLAPKAEQYF
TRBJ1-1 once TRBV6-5 CASSVPGNTEAFF
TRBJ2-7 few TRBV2 CASSEALWDSLLSSYEQYF
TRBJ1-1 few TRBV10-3 CASSYGGQKAFF
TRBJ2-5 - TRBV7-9 CASSLFSHGAVGAGEQYF
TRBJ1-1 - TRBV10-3 CATRRTDREAFF
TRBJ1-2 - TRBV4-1 CASSRGMGQSGGYTF
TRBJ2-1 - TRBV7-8 CASSLAHPGYNEQFF
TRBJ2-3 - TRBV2 CASSFQRGSTDTQYF
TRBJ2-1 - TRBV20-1 CSVTSLNEQFF
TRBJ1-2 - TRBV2 CASLGQSLYGYTF
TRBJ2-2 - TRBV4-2 CASRLTSGVNTGELFF
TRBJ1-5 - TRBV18 CASSLSDRNQPQHF
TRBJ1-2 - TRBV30 CAWSVRGRHGYTF
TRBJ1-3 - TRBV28 CASPPSGDYSGNTIYF
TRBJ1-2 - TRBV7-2 CASSLGGGASDYGYTF
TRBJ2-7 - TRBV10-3 CAISAWPGQGEVYAYEQYF
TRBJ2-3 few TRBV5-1 CASSPEASGGTDTQYF
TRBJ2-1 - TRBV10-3 CASAGTGNNEQFF
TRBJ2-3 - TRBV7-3 CASSLVSISGYTDTQYF
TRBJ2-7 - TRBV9 CASSVGPGGTYEQYF
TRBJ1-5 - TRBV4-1 CASSPQFGGPQHF
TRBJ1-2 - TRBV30 CAWKRPDSYGYTF
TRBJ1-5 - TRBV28 CASSTPGANQPQHF
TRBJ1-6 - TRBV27 CASSPDSYNSPLHF
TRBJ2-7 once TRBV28 CASSGSPTYEQYF
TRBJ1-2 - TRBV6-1 CASSVGGTGGYGYTF
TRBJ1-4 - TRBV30 CAWSEGVEKLFF
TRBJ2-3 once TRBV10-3 CAISDGSGSPFPTQYF
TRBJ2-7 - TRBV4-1 CASSPQAGAYEQYF
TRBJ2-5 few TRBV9 CASSAMGLPQETQYF
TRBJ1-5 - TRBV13 CASSLGHRRGDNQPQHF
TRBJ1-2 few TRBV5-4 CASSLGDRDGYTF
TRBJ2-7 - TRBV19 CASSIRTGRKNYEQYF
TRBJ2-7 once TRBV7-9 CASSLAGGRSSYEQYF
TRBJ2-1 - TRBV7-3 CASSSSAGWEQFF
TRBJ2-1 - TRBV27 CASSPKTGGGEQFF
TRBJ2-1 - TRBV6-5 CASSWGQGALHEQFF
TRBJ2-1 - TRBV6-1 CASSVSGRNYNEQFF
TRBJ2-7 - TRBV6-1 CASIAGLAKLYEQYF
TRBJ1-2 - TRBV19 CASSPNPSRGRGGGYGYTF
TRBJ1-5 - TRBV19 CASSTTGQGNQPQHF
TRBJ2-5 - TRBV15 CATSRDLYLGQKQETQYF
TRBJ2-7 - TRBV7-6 CASSLEASGSPYEQYF